This TCR beta chain was sequenced during a study of post-analysis software for immune sequencing data. Background on the study: Secondary progressive, relapsing-remitting and progressive-relapsing multiple sclerosis were among the included disease courses. Study-wide findings and caveats: Comparison with controls showed significantly lower normalized Chao1 diversity in multiple sclerosis patients. TRBV5-6, TRBV5-1 and TRBV20-1 were among a few TRBV segments more frequent in patients than controls. Strong same-batch co-clustering of samples appeared with F measure clustering.

This clonotype was counted a few times. Its specificity is not known. Incorporated into the TCR beta cDNA libraries were unique molecular identifiers, which served to reduce PCR and sequencing biases. Between about 0.95 and 11 million T cells gave rise to a few hundred thousand cDNA molecules. TCRdb ran MiXCR on the PCR reads and lists one entry per CDR3 protein. The sample shows about 540,000 distinct CDR3 sequences, around a third of them seen only once. The length of the CDR3 is 14 residues. The junction had 8 bases not matched to a gene; V was cut back by 4 bases and J by 2 bases. Looked up from germline, CDR1 is DFQATT and CDR2 is SNEGSKA (reference sequence).

The chain employs TRBV20-1 and TRBJ2-7, with 7 bases matching TRBD1. Sequenced sample: blood. The TCR sequence derives from a girl aged 2-17 years with multiple sclerosis. CDR3 loop: CSATRTGVPYEQYF. The CDR3 DNA reads as TGCAGTGCTACTCGGACAGGCGTACCCTACGAGCAGTACTTC.